This TCR beta chain was recorded in a study of T-cell memory formation after mild COVID-19. This clonotype has only a few counts. Its antigen is currently unknown. Study observations and caveats: Memory from before infection featured some responding clones, which suggests cross-reactive memory joined. Confirmation of SARS-CoV-2 specificity was lacking for second-wave clones peaking day 37.

TCRdb used MiXCR to reprocess the 5' RACE reads, holding one entry per CDR3 protein. The sample yields fewer than 250,000 distinct CDR3 sequences, more than 9% seen once. V trimming: 0 bases; J trimming: 9 bases; junction bases outside the gene matches: 7. CDR3 length: 15 amino acids. Germline-derived CDR1 and CDR2 are SGHRS and YFSETQ. The J gene is TRBJ2-1, the V gene TRBV5-1; 9 nucleotides match TRBD2. The sequenced material came from PBMCs or a T cell subset sorted from them (not recorded which). This sequence originates from a man between 18 and 29 years old who had mild COVID-19 (a few samples of this study predate the infection). Cell type and time point are not known. CDR3 nucleotide sequence: TGCGCCAGCAGCTTGGTTAGCGGGGGTCCCCCTGAGCAGTTCTTC. The encoded protein is CASSLVSGGPPEQFF.